Detailed here is one T cell receptor (beta chain). Its target is not known. The data originate from a study of cytomegalovirus exposure and HLA in healthy donors. These donors counted as nominally healthy when sampled, but unrecorded immune exposures were likely. The PCR had 60 Vbeta and 13 Jbeta primers. Sequenced by immunoSEQ multiplex PCR; TCRdb stores in-frame clones only, minus some. The table lists around 180,000 clones, roughly 75% of them singletons. CDR3 length: 16 residues. Looked up from germline, CDR1 is LGHNA and CDR2 is YSLEER. Trimming stripped 4 bases from V and 3 bases from J, with 19 bases between. Overall study findings and caveats: Among the most significant clusters, several appeared linked to common viral pathogens in a later analysis. When analyzed later, a missense DCLRE1C variant was found to be linked to TCR beta V- and J-gene trimming.

V gene TRBV4-3 combines with J gene TRBJ2-7; perhaps TRBD2 as D (5 bases). Sample: PBMCs. This sequence originates from a man aged 40-50 years in good health and CMV-seronegative. The CDR3 DNA follows: TGCGCCAGCAGCCGGGTGAGAGGGAAAGCCCTCTACGAGCAGTACTTC. This translates into CASSRVRGKALYEQYF.